This TCR beta chain was identified in a study of blood T cell repertoires in COVID-19. Some clones are missing from TCRdb's copy, which holds only in-frame ones; the method was immunoSEQ multiplex PCR. The table has some 80,000 clones, approximately 86% seen once. V shed 5 bases and J 5 bases; nucleotides not matched to a gene: 7. Germline loops: CDR1 MDHEN, CDR2 SYDVKM. The CDR3 totals 14 residues. This TCR derives from a human donor in a cohort sampled during active COVID-19. Sequenced sample: peripheral blood. This rearrangement joins TRBV28 to TRBJ1-2; 8 bases are shared with TRBD1. In DNA, the CDR3 is TGTGCCAGCAGTGACCAGGGGGCGGGGTATGGCTACACCTTC. The encoded protein is CASSDQGAGYGYTF.